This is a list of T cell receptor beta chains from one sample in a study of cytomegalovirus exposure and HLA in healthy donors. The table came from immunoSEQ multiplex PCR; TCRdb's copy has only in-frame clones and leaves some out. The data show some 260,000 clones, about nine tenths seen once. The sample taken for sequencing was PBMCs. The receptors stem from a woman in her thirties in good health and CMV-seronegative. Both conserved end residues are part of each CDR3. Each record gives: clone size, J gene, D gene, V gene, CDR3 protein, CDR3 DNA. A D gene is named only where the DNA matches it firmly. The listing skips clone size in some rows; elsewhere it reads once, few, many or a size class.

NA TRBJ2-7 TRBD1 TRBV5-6 CASSPTGGSYEQYF TGTGCCAGCAGCCCGACAGGGGGCTCCTACGAGCAGTACTTC
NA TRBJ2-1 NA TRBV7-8 CASSSGPSTREQFF TGTGCCAGCAGCTCGGGCCCAAGTACCCGTGAGCAGTTCTTC
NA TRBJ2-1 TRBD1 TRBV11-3 CASTGTGAYNEQFF TGTGCCAGCACCGGGACAGGCGCCTACAATGAGCAGTTCTTC
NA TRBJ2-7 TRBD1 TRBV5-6 CASSRGTGAYEQYF TGTGCCAGCAGCCGAGGGACAGGGGCCTACGAGCAGTACTTC
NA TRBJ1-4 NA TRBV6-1 CASSHTTGSEKLFF TGTGCCAGCAGTCATACAACGGGGAGTGAAAAACTGTTTTTT
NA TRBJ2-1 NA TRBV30 CAWSVKNEQFF TGTGCCTGGAGTGTGAAGAATGAGCAGTTCTTC
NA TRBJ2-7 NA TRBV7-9 CASSSGTALYEQYF TGTGCCAGCAGCTCAGGGACGGCTCTCTACGAGCAGTACTTC
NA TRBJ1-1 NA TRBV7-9 CASSTGEATEAFF TGTGCCAGCAGCACTGGGGAGGCCACTGAAGCTTTCTTT
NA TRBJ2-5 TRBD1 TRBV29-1 CSVVGSGGRSIETQYF TGCAGCGTTGTTGGCTCAGGGGGCAGGAGTATAGAGACCCAGTACTTC
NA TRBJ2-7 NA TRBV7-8 CASSLAVGEQYF TGTGCCAGCAGCTTAGCGGTCGGGGAGCAGTACTTC
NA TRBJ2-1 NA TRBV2 CASSGGGLAEESSYNEQFF TGTGCCAGCAGTGGTGGGGGGTTAGCGGAGGAGAGCTCCTACAATGAGCAGTTCTTC
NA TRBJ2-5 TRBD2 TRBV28 CASSQLAGALNQETQYF TGTGCCAGCAGTCAGCTAGCGGGAGCACTCAATCAAGAGACCCAGTACTTC
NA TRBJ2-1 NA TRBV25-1 CASSRMNEQFF TGTGCCAGCAGTAGGATGAATGAGCAGTTCTTC
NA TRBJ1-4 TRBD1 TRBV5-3 CARSAGQGPTATNEKLFF TGTGCCAGAAGCGCGGGACAGGGCCCGACCGCAACTAATGAAAAACTGTTTTTT
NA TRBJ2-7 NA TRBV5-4 CASSLDRYEQYF TGTGCCAGCAGCTTGGACAGATACGAGCAGTACTTC
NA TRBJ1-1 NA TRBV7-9 CASSLAPAGENTEAFF TGTGCCAGCAGCTTAGCGCCGGCAGGGGAGAACACTGAAGCTTTCTTT
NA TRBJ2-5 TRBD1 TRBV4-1 CASSYGGQGQETQYF TGCGCCAGCAGCTATGGAGGACAGGGCCAGGAGACCCAGTACTTC
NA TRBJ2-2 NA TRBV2 CASSEAGGGTGELFF TGTGCCAGCAGTGAAGCGGGAGGGGGCACCGGGGAGCTGTTTTTT
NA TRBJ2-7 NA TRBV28 CASSTGLYEQYF TGTGCCAGCAGCACAGGTCTCTACGAGCAGTACTTC
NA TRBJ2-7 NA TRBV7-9 CASSSDPRASSYEQYF TGTGCCAGCAGCTCAGATCCTAGGGCCAGCTCCTACGAGCAGTACTTC
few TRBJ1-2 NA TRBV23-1 CASSPPPTEHYGYTF TGCGCCAGCAGTCCTCCCCCGACAGAACACTATGGCTACACCTTC
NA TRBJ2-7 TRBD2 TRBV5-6 CASSYAPKTSGPLVF TGTGCCAGCAGTTATGCACCTAAGACTAGCGGGCCCCTTGTCTTC
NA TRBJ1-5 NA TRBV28 CASSLRQGNQPQHF TGTGCCAGCAGTCTTCGACAGGGCAATCAGCCCCAGCATTTT
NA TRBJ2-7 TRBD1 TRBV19 CASSPGQGVHYEQYF TGTGCCAGTAGTCCGGGACAGGGGGTCCACTACGAGCAGTACTTC
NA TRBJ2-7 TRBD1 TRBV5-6 CASSLGWLGTGTYEQYF TGTGCCAGCAGCTTGGGATGGTTAGGGACAGGGACCTACGAGCAGTACTTC
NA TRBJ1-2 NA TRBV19 CASSIDRSDGYTF TGTGCCAGTAGTATAGATCGTAGTGATGGCTACACCTTC
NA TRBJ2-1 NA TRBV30 CAWSVGTGWGDEQFF TGTGCCTGGAGTGTGGGAACGGGCTGGGGCGATGAGCAGTTCTTC
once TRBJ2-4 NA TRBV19 CASSTGTQANIQYF TGTGCCAGTAGCACCGGGACACAGGCAAACATTCAGTACTTC
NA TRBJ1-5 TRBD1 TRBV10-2 CANQGARMPQHF TGCGCCAACCAGGGGGCGCGTATGCCCCAGCATTTT
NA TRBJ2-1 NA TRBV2 CASDVRGGNEQFF TGTGCCAGCGATGTCAGGGGAGGCAATGAGCAGTTCTTC
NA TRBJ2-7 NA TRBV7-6 CASSTGNYEQYF TGTGCCAGCAGTACAGGTAACTACGAGCAGTACTTC
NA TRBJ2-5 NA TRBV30 CAWSVLGSPRWAGYETQYF TGTGCCTGGAGTGTACTAGGTTCTCCCCGATGGGCGGGATATGAGACCCAGTACTTC
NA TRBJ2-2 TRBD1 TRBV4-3 CASSQDWWTGGDSGELFF TGCGCCAGCAGCCAAGATTGGTGGACAGGGGGCGATTCCGGGGAGCTGTTTTTT
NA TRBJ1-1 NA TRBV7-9 CASSLVGVIEAFF TGTGCCAGCAGCTTAGTTGGGGTCATTGAAGCTTTCTTT
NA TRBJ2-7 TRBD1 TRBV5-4 CASSKPGQGYEQYF TGTGCCAGCAGCAAACCGGGACAGGGCTACGAGCAGTACTTC
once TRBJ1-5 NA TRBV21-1 CARKHRDSPRYRPQHF TGTGCCAGGAAACACCGGGACAGCCCGCGGTATCGGCCCCAGCATTTT
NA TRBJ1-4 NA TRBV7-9 CASSLGTRGDHEKLFF TGTGCCAGCAGCTTAGGCACGAGAGGGGACCATGAAAAACTGTTTTTT
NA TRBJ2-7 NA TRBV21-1 CASGGSLLRDRDYEQYF TGTGCCAGCGGGGGGTCCTTGCTACGGGACAGGGACTACGAGCAGTACTTC
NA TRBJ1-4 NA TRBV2 CASSEVHREGEKLFF TGTGCCAGCAGTGAAGTCCACAGGGAGGGTGAAAAACTGTTTTTT
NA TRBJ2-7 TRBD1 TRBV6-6 CASSRTGSLYEQYF TGTGCCAGCAGTCGGACAGGGTCCCTCTACGAGCAGTACTTC
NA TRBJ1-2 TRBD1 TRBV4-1 CASSQEQGDRHGYTF TGCGCCAGCAGCCAAGAACAGGGGGATCGCCATGGCTACACCTTC
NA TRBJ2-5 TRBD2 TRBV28 CASSQGLAGVETQYF TGTGCCAGCAGTCAGGGACTAGCGGGAGTTGAGACCCAGTACTTC
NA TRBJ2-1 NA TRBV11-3 CASSLLGPGIGEQFF TGTGCCAGCAGCTTACTGGGACCTGGTATCGGTGAGCAGTTCTTC
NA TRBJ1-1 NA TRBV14 CASSQGAGPGTEAFF TGTGCCAGCAGCCAAGGAGCAGGTCCGGGGACTGAAGCTTTCTTT
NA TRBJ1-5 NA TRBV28 CASSTGRVGQPQHF TGTGCCAGCAGTACCGGACGAGTTGGTCAGCCCCAGCATTTT
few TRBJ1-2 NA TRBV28 CASSSELWDGYTF TGTGCCAGTAGCTCAGAGCTTTGGGATGGCTACACCTTC
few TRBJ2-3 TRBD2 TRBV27 CATSTVGRADTQYF TGTGCCACCTCCACCGTGGGGAGGGCAGATACGCAGTATTTT
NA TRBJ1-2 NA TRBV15 CATSRGNGYTF TGTGCCACCAGCAGAGGCAATGGCTACACCTTC
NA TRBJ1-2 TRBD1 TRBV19 CASRPGQAGNYGYTF TGTGCCAGTAGACCAGGACAGGCAGGCAACTATGGCTACACCTTC
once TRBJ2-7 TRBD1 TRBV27 CASSLSGTGPYEQYF TGTGCCAGCAGTTTATCCGGGACAGGCCCCTACGAGCAGTACTTC
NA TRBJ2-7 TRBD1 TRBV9 CASSVATGESYEQYF TGTGCCAGCAGCGTAGCTACAGGGGAAAGCTACGAGCAGTACTTC
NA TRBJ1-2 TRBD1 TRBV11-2 CASSLDSRLAGQGLGYTF TGTGCCAGCAGCTTAGATAGTCGATTGGCGGGACAGGGTTTAGGCTACACCTTC
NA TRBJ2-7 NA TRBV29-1 CSVVTRDMFEQYF TGCAGCGTTGTAACGCGGGACATGTTCGAGCAGTACTTC
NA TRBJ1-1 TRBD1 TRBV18 CASSPQTGTEAFF TGTGCCAGCTCACCTCAGACAGGGACTGAAGCTTTCTTT
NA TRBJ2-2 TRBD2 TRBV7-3 CASSLLAGGLGTGELFF TGTGCCAGCAGCTTACTAGCGGGAGGGCTCGGCACCGGGGAGCTGTTTTTT